What follows is one T cell receptor (beta chain) and its context. Its antigen is currently unknown. The CDR3 spans 13 residues. Trimming shortened V by 2 bases and J by 8 bases, and 9 bases separated the two germline ends. Germline CDR1 is KGHSH and CDR2 is LQKENI. Assay used: immunoSEQ multiplex PCR; TCRdb lists only in-frame clones, some missing. This table has about 600,000 clones, roughly 97% appearing once. The data were obtained in a study of shared clonotypes between healthy human individuals. Whole-study results and caveats: An expected dependence of interdonor clonotype sharing on sequencing depth was noted.

Material: naive CD4+ T cells sorted from blood. The subset is: CD45RA+ positively selected. The TCR was taken from a woman in her twenties or thirties in good health. V gene TRBV18 combines with J gene TRBJ1-4, with D hard to call. The CDR3 nucleotides read TGTGCCAGCTCACCAAGGCGGCTAGAAAAACTGTTTTTT. It encodes CASSPRRLEKLFF.